The 14 T cell receptor beta chains in this list originate from one sample, sequenced in a study of blood T cell repertoires in COVID-19. Measured with immunoSEQ multiplex PCR; TCRdb has only the in-frame clones, and not every one. The profile covers about 57,000 clones, with approximately 92% appearing a single time and over 2% taken by the ten largest. What was sequenced was peripheral blood. The origin of the receptors is a man aged 55 to 70 with acute or convalescent COVID-19.

This clone is a singleton in its sample. The rearrangement joins TRBV5-1 to TRBJ2-7; 8 positions match TRBD1. The ends lost 4 bases at V and 1 base at J; junction bases unmatched: 10. The CDR3 consists of 16 residues. Germline V gene sequence: CDR1 SGHRS, CDR2 YFSETQ. CDR3 in DNA: TGCGCCAGCAGCCCCTACGCCGGGACAGGATCCTACGAGCAGTACTTC. Its protein product is CASSPYAGTGSYEQYF.

The V and J genes are TRBV10-3 and TRBJ1-4; a possible D gene is TRBD1 (5 bases). This CDR3 is 16 amino acids long. The V gene lost 0 bases and the J gene lost 7 bases, with 15 bases spanning the gap. From germline, CDR1 is ENHRY and CDR2 SYGVKD. CDR3 amino acids: CAISESQGSGGEKLFF. In DNA form, the CDR3 reads TGTGCCATCAGTGAGTCCCAAGGTTCGGGGGGTGAAAAACTGTTTTTT.

V and J are TRBV6-5 and TRBJ1-1, with 9 bases matching TRBD1. Germline trimming cut 5 bases from V and 4 bases from J; bases unmatched to any gene: 5. The CDR3 has 14 residues. CDR1 and CDR2 (germline): MNHEY, SVGAGI. Here the CDR3 reads CASSRQGGGTEAFF. CDR3 coding DNA: TGTGCCAGCAGTAGACAGGGGGGGGGCACTGAAGCTTTCTTT.

This clone was picked up one time. V and J are TRBV4-2 and TRBJ2-7; possible D gene TRBD1, 5 bases. The CDR3 contains 14 residues. The germline CDR1 and CDR2 sequences are LGHNA and YNFKEQ. V lost 0 bases and J lost 6, with 12 bases in between. CDR3 nucleotide sequence: TGTGCCAGCAGCCAAGACCCGGTCAGGGTCGAGCAGTACTTC. This translates into CASSQDPVRVEQYF.

The gene calls are TRBV28 and TRBJ2-2; the match to TRBD1 covers 8 bases. Germline assignment: CDR1 MDHEN and CDR2 SYDVKM. The CDR3 has 17 amino acids. V shed 6 bases and J 4 bases; nucleotides not matched to a gene: 13. CDR3 amino acids: CASRTDREVAGTGELFF. For the CDR3, the DNA is TGTGCCAGCAGAACGGACAGGGAGGTGGCGGGCACCGGGGAGCTGTTTTTT.

The genes are TRBV6-5 and TRBJ1-1; unclear D gene. The germline V gene has CDR1 MNHEY and CDR2 SVGAGI. The V end lost 6 bases, the J end lost 1 base, and 9 bases lay between the germline ends. The CDR3 consists of 13 residues. The CDR3 spells CASSNTENTEAFF. The CDR3 DNA follows: TGTGCCAGCAGCAATACAGAGAACACTGAAGCTTTCTTT.

V is TRBV21-1 and J is TRBJ2-3; the table's D call, TRBD1, was not checked against the DNA. TRBV21-1 is flagged as a pseudogene. The CDR3 runs to 15 residues. CDR3: CASSTGQGTADTQYF. CDR3 nucleotides: TGTGCCAGCAGCACTGGACAGGGGACCGCAGATACGCAGTATTTT.

The chain combines TRBV30 with TRBJ1-5, with D possibly matching TRBD1 (5 bases). CDR1 is GTSNPN, CDR2 SVGIG, per germline (reference sequence). Trimming left V 0 bases short and J 7 bases short, with 13 bases between. This CDR3 region has 14 residues. The CDR3 sequence: CAWSVGGAGQPQHF. CDR3 sequence (DNA): TGTGCCTGGAGTGTAGGAGGGGCCGGGCAGCCCCAGCATTTT.

CDR3 DNA: TGTGCCAGCAGCCAAGGAGGGAATCAGCCCCAGCATTTT. This codes for CASSQGGNQPQHF. The V call is TRBV14, the J call TRBJ1-5; D gene uncertain. The germline CDR1 and CDR2 sequences are SGHDN and FVKESK. CDR3 length: 13 residues. V was cut by 1 base and J by 4 bases, with 5 bases left in between.

The chain employs TRBV6-5 and TRBJ2-1, with 14 positions matching TRBD2. Trimming took 4 bases from V and 9 from J; bases not matched to a gene: 8. The CDR3 totals 16 residues. Germline values: CDR1 MNHEY, CDR2 SVGAGI. CDR3 amino acids: CASSCGQTSGRGEQFF. Here the CDR3 DNA reads TGTGCCAGCAGTTGCGGCCAGACTAGCGGGAGGGGTGAGCAGTTCTTC.

This clone has just a few counts. The rearrangement uses TRBV29-1 and TRBJ1-1, with 8 bases lining up with TRBD1. Trimming at V came to 2 bases and at J to 11 bases, leaving 10 bases not matched to a gene. The CDR3 loop spans 13 amino acids. Germline CDR1 SQVTM, CDR2 ANQGSEA. CDR3 residues: CSVESGRGLEAFF. The DNA for the CDR3 is TGCAGCGTTGAAAGTGGCAGGGGGCTTGAGGCTTTCTTT.

This clone showed up just once. The chain employs TRBV30 and TRBJ1-1; maybe TRBD1 (6 bases). Germline V gene sequence: CDR1 GTSNPN, CDR2 SVGIG (reference sequence). The CDR3 covers 14 residues. Trimming pared 0 bases from V and 5 bases from J, leaving 13 bases between. The CDR3 loop is CAWSVNFQGTEAFF. CDR3 bases: TGTGCCTGGAGTGTAAATTTTCAGGGGACTGAAGCTTTCTTT.

The chain employs TRBV5-4 and TRBJ2-3; TRBD2 agrees at 12 bases. The germline CDR1 and CDR2 sequences are SGHNT and YYREEE (reference sequence). This CDR3 has 17 residues. J gave up 4 bases and V 0 bases, and 6 bases lay outside the gene matches. CDR3 amino acids: CASSLGTSGIDADTQYF. The CDR3 bases are TGTGCCAGCAGCTTGGGGACTAGCGGGATTGACGCAGATACGCAGTATTTT.

V usage is TRBV18 and J usage is TRBJ1-2, with TRBD1 identical over 7 bases. Trimming removed 4 bases from V and 4 bases from J; junction bases left unmatched: 3. The CDR3 length is 13 residues. From germline, CDR1 is KGHSH and CDR2 LQKENI. The CDR3 region is CASSQDRAYGYTF. The CDR3 DNA follows: TGTGCCAGCTCACAAGACAGGGCCTATGGCTACACCTTC.